This entry describes one T cell receptor (beta chain). The sample is drawn from a study of T cells after yellow fever vaccination. As for the study in general: SMART-Seq v4 Ultra Low Input prepared libraries from low-cell fractions.

Conversion of TCR transcripts into cDNA relied on 5'RACE template switching, which added a universal primer site and UMIs. TCRdb redid the calling of the 5' RACE reads with MiXCR, one entry per CDR3 protein. The data show 200,000 or so distinct CDR3 sequences, about 7% seen once. CDR3 length: 14 amino acids. The V end lost 0 bases, the J end lost 2 bases, and 7 bases lay between the germline ends. In germline, CDR1 is SGDLS, CDR2 YYNGEE. This chain uses TRBV9 with TRBJ2-3; D not certain. The receptor comes from a man aged 25 to 45 who received the YFV17D yellow fever vaccine. This sample comprised CD4+ T cells sorted from PBMCs, obtained on the day of the yellow fever booster vaccination. The CDR3 spells CASSVDLNTDTQYF. The CDR3 DNA sequence: TGTGCCAGCAGCGTAGACCTAAACACAGATACGCAGTATTTT.